The clone carrying this T cell receptor beta chain was seen a few times. This entry is derived from a study of blood T cells in healthy people across ages. The second PCR ran about 6 to 11 cycles with a sample-barcoded 5' primer and J-beta primers. Through a template-switch adaptor with 12 random nucleotides, each cDNA molecule received a tag. A minimum of 2.5 million CDR3-containing paired-end reads was obtained for each sample. TCRdb processed the 5' RACE reads anew with MiXCR; each CDR3 protein has one entry. This sample yields approximately 810,000 distinct CDR3 sequences, of which under 40% are seen a single time; 13% belongs to the top ten. CDR3 length: 15 residues. The germline CDR1 and CDR2 sequences are MGHRA and YSYEKL. V was clipped by 1 base and J by 6 bases, with 14 bases between them.

The sequenced material came from blood. This TCR came from a man between 18 and 29 years old in good health. This sequence joins TRBV4-1 and TRBJ2-3; D is unresolved. The CDR3 here is CASSQVLTGPDTQYF. In DNA, the CDR3 is TGCGCCAGCAGCCAAGTCCTAACGGGTCCCGATACGCAGTATTTT.